This entry describes one T cell receptor beta chain. The antigen is not known. Samples were taken several times over chemoradiotherapy. The data stem from a study of chemoradiotherapy in HPV16-positive cancers. As for the study in general: Candidate HPV-specific clones and shared TCR motifs came from two HPV16-positive patients. Findings and limits, study-wide: Candidate HPV-specific clones and E7-related TCR motifs grew in tumor during treatment. In HPV16-positive patients, HPV-responsive T-cell expansion tracked better recurrence-free survival.

Clones were sequenced by immunoSEQ multiplex PCR, and TCRdb holds only the in-frame ones, with some missing. Of tens of thousands of clones listed, more than 90% are singletons. Germline CDR1 SGDLS, CDR2 YYNGEE. V shed 0 bases and J shed 3 bases, with 10 bases lying between them. The CDR3 covers 15 residues. Here the sequenced sample was blood, taken from a patient who underwent chemoradiotherapy. The chain is built from TRBV9 and TRBJ1-5, with TRBD1 as a possible D gene (6 bases). The receptor was isolated from a human donor with HPV-associated anogenital cancer. The CDR3 nucleotides read TGTGCCAGCAGCGTAGGGACAGCCCACAATCAGCCCCAGCATTTT. Residues: CASSVGTAHNQPQHF.